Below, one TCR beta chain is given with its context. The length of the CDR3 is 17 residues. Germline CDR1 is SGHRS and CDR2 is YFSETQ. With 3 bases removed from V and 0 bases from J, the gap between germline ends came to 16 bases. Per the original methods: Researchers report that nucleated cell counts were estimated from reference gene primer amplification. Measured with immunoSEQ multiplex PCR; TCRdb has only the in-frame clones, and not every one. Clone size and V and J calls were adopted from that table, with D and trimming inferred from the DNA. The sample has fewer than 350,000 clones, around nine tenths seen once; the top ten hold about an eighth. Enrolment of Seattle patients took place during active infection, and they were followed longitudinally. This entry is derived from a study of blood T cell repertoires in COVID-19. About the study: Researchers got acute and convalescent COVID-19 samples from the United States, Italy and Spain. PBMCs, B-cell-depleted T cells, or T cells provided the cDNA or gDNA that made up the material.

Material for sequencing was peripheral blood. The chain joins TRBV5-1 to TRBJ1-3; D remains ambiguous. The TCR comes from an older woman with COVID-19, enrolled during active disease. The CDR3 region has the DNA TGCGCCAGCAGCTACTTAGGCGTGGGGAGCTCTGGAAACACCATATATTTT. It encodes CASSYLGVGSSGNTIYF.